This T cell receptor (beta chain) was captured by sequencing in a study of blood T cell repertoires in COVID-19. Only in-frame clones appear in the TCRdb table, and some are missing; sequencing was by immunoSEQ multiplex PCR. This sample carries about 97,000 clones, approximately 90% of them seen once, and the ten largest clones take about 1.7%. V shed 4 bases, J shed 6 bases, and the junction held 9 bases outside the gene matches. The germline gives CDR1 SGHRS, CDR2 YFSETQ. The CDR3 covers 14 residues. The sequence came from a man aged 55-75 years with acute or convalescent COVID-19. J is TRBJ1-1 and V is TRBV5-1; TRBD1 matches at 7 bases. Specimen: peripheral blood. The CDR3 DNA reads as TGCGCCAGCAGCCCCGACAGGGTGAGGGCTGAAGCTTTCTTT. Translated, it gives CASSPDRVRAEAFF.